This T cell receptor (beta chain) comes out of a study of blood T cell repertoires in COVID-19. About the research overall: Sites in the United States, Italy and Spain provided acute and convalescent COVID-19 samples. The analysed material was cDNA or gDNA that came from T cells, B-cell-depleted T cells, or PBMCs.

CDR1 and CDR2 from the germline V gene are MNHEY and SVGEGT. V dropped 0 bases and J dropped 6 bases, with 12 bases sitting between them. The CDR3 runs to 15 residues. As handled by the study authors: Cell counts per sample came from amplifying reference gene primers. The table came from immunoSEQ multiplex PCR; TCRdb's copy has only in-frame clones and leaves some out. V and J calls and clone size are given by that table; D and trimming were obtained from the DNA. The table shows approximately 15,000 clones, with over 65% occurring only once. The sequence came from a human donor in a cohort sampled during active COVID-19. V gene TRBV6-2 or TRBV6-3 combines with J gene TRBJ1-5; D is uncertain. Sequenced input: peripheral blood. CDR3 nucleotide sequence: TGTGCCAGCAGTTACTCGAACGGGGAAGGTCAGCCCCAGCATTTT. Translating gives CASSYSNGEGQPQHF.